These 2 T cell receptor beta chains were sequenced from one sample in a study of identical twins. TCRdb reprocessed the 5' RACE reads via MiXCR and lists one record per CDR3 protein. This sample yields some 97,000 distinct CDR3 sequences, of which roughly 6% are seen a single time; approximately 12% belongs to the top ten. Material: memory T cells sorted from blood. These receptors originate from a woman in her fifties or sixties in good health.

This clonotype was seen repeatedly, ten times or more. The rearrangement joins TRBV12-3 or TRBV12-4 to TRBJ1-1, with D possibly matching TRBD1 (5 bases). With 1 base removed from V and 11 bases from J, the gap between germline ends came to 14 bases. CDR3 length: 13 amino acids. CDR3 loop: CASSLGGTAYAFF. The CDR3 DNA reads as TGTGCCAGCAGTTTAGGGGGGACCGCATATGCTTTCTTT.

This clonotype was counted many times. This chain joins TRBV18 and TRBJ2-1; D not certain. Germline loops: CDR1 KGHSH, CDR2 LQKENI. The V end was cut by 4 bases, the J end by 8 bases, with 3 bases between. This CDR3 spans 10 amino acids. CDR3 protein: CASSRDEQFF. Here the CDR3 DNA reads TGTGCCAGCTCACGGGATGAGCAGTTCTTC.